Sequencing of this TCR beta chain was carried out in a study of T cell responses to AZD1222 COVID-19 vaccine. It was second doses at about 4 or about 12 weeks that were pooled. Some clones are missing from TCRdb's copy, which holds only in-frame ones; the method was immunoSEQ multiplex PCR. The profile covers tens of thousands of clones, with just over 90% appearing a single time and 5.4% taken by the ten largest. As for this clone: Its antigen is unknown.

Study-wide results and caveats: The donor group comprised mostly white British people and more females; the analysis possibly underestimated clonal diversity. As reported, nearly half of all spike-specific TCRs target variant regions that are unmutated.

V lost 4 bases and J 6 bases, leaving 14 bases between the germline ends. This CDR3 spans 14 amino acids. Germline values: CDR1 SNHLY, CDR2 FYNNEI. The sequences come from peripheral blood, collected 28 days after the second AZD1222 dose. The chain carries TRBV2 and TRBJ2-3; D possibly corresponds to TRBD2 (7 bases). The receptor was isolated from an adult who received the AZD1222 COVID-19 vaccine. The CDR3 region has the DNA TGTGCCAGCAGTGCTAGGGGGGGGGTGGATACGCAGTATTTT. It translates to CASSARGGVDTQYF.